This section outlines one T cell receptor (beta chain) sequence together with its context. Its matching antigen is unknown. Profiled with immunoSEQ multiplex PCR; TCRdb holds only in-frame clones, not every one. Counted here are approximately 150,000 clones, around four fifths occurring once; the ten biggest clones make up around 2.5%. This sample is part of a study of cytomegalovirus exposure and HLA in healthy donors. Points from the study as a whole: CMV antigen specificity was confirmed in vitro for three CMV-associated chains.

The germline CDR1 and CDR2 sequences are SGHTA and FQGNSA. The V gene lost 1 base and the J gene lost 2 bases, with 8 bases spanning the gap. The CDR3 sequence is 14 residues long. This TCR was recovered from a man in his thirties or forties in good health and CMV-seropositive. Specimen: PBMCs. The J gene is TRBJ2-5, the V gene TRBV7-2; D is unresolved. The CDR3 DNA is TGTGCCAGCAGCTTAGGGAGCCATCAAGAGACCCAGTACTTC. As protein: CASSLGSHQETQYF.